This T cell receptor beta chain is drawn from a study of identical twins. General study results and limits: For cord blood, abundant beta clonotypes had fewer insertions, unlike memory repertoires, which showed none.

This clonotype occurred a few times. The antigen is unknown. The CDR3 covers 16 residues. Trimming stripped 1 base from V and 0 bases from J, with 14 bases between. Germline loops: CDR1 SGDLS, CDR2 YYNGEE. Each CDR3 protein gets one entry after TCRdb re-called the 5' RACE reads with MiXCR. The table shows about 240,000 distinct CDR3 sequences, with more than 9.5% occurring only once. These same data were also listed under a study on yellow fever vaccine responses in identical twins.

This sequence joins TRBV9 and TRBJ2-7; a possible D gene is TRBD2 (5 bases). This sequence was found in a woman aged 18 to 35 in good health. The sample was memory (CD45RO+) T cells sorted from blood. In nucleotides, the CDR3 is TGTGCCAGCAGCGTAAGCGGAGCACAGAGCTCCTACGAGCAGTACTTC. Protein product: CASSVSGAQSSYEQYF.